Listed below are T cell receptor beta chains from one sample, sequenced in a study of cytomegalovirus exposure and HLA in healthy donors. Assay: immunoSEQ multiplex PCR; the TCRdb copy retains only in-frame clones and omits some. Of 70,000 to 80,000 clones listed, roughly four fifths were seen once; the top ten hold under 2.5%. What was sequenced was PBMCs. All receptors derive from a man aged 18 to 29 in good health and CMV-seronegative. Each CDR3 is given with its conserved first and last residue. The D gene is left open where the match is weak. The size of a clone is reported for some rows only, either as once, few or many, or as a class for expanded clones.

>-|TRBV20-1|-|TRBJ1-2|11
CSARDEAGYTF
TGCAGTGCTAGAGATGAGGCTGGCTACACCTTC
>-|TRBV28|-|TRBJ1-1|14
CASGERGGNTEAFF
TGTGCCAGCGGTGAGCGAGGGGGGAACACTGAAGCTTTCTTT
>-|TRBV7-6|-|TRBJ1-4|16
CASSLVSGATNEKLFF
TGTGCCAGCAGCTTAGTTTCAGGGGCAACTAATGAAAAACTGTTTTTT
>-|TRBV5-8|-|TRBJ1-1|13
CASSGGGSTEAFF
TGTGCCAGCAGCGGGGGAGGGTCCACTGAAGCTTTCTTT
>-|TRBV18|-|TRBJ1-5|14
CASSTGFSNQPQHF
TGTGCCAGCTCAACAGGATTTAGCAATCAGCCCCAGCATTTT
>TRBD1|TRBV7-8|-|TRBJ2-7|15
CASSLSGTGSYEQYF
TGTGCCAGCAGCCTCTCGGGGACAGGATCCTACGAGCAGTACTTC
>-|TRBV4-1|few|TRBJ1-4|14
CASSQAGTNEKLFF
TGCGCCAGCAGCCAAGCAGGGACTAATGAAAAACTGTTTTTT
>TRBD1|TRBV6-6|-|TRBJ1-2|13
CASASSGGYGYTF
TGTGCCTCCGCTTCCTCAGGGGGATATGGCTACACCTTC
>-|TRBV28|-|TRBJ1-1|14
CASSLQVYELGAFF
TGTGCCAGCAGTCTACAGGTATACGAACTTGGAGCTTTCTTT
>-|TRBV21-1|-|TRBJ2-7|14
CASSKLLAFYEQYF
TGTGCCAGCAGCAAACTGCTAGCCTTCTACGAGCAGTACTTC
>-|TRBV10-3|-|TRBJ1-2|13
CAISLTGRDGYTF
TGTGCCATTAGCCTGACAGGACGAGATGGCTACACCTTC
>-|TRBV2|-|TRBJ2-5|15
CASSENRGTQETQYF
TGTGCCAGCAGTGAAAACCGGGGGACCCAAGAGACCCAGTACTTC
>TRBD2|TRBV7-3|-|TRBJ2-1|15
CASSRTSGANNEQFF
TGTGCCAGCAGCCGGACTAGCGGAGCTAACAATGAGCAGTTCTTC
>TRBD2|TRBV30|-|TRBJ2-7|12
CATGAGPYEQYF
TGTGCCACTGGAGCGGGACCCTACGAGCAGTACTTC
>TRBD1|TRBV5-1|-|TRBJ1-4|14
CASSFGTGTEKLFF
TGCGCCAGCAGCTTCGGGACAGGGACTGAAAAACTGTTTTTT
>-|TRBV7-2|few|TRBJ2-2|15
CASSPGGGGTGELFF
TGTGCCAGCAGCCCCGGGGGAGGGGGAACCGGGGAGCTGTTTTTT
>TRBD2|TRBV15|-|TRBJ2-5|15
CATSSGGGGTTAQYF
TGTGCCACCAGCAGCGGCGGGGGGGGTACCACGGCCCAGTACTTC